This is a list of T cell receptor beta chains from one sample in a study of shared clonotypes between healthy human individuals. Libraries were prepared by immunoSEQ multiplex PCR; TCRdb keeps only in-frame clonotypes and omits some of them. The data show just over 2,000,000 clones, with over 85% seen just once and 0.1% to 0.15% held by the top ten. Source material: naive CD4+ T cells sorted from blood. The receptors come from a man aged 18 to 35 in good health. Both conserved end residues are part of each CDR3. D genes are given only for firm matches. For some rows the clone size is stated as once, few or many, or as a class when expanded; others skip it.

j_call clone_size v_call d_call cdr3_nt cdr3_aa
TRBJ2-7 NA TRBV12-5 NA TGTGCTAGTGGTTTGCCTGGACAGTTGAGCTCCTACGAGCAGTACTTC CASGLPGQLSSYEQYF
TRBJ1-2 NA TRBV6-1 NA TGTGCCAGCAGTGAAGCGGGGACCAATGGCTACACCTTC CASSEAGTNGYTF
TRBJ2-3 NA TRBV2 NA TGTGCCAGCAGTGAGGGCCCCACAGATACGCAGTATTTT CASSEGPTDTQYF
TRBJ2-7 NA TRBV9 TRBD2 TGTGCCAGCAGCGTAGCCCCACTAGCGACCTACGAGCAGTACTTC CASSVAPLATYEQYF
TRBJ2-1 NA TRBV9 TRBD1 TGTGCCAGCAGCGTGACAGGGGGTAACTACAATGAGCAGTTCTTC CASSVTGGNYNEQFF
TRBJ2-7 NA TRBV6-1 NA TGTGCCAGCAACAGAGGGCAACACGAGCAGTACTTC CASNRGQHEQYF
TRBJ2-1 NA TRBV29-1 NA TGCAGCGCCTTTGACTTCTCCTACAATGAGCAGTTCTTC CSAFDFSYNEQFF
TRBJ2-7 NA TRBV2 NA TGTGCCAGCAGCCAACAGGGTAGCTCCTACGAGCAGTACTTC CASSQQGSSYEQYF
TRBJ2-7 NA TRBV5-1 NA TGCGCCAGCATGTTGAGGCAGGGGTACCCAGAGTACTTC CASMLRQGYPEYF
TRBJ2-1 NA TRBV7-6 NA TGTGCCAGCAGACCAGCCCTACGCAATGAGCAGTTCTTC CASRPALRNEQFF
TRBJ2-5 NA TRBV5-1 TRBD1 TGCGCCAGCAGCTTCCAGGGGGCGTACCAAGAGACCCAGTACTTC CASSFQGAYQETQYF
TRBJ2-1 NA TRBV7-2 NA TGTGCCAGCAGCCAGAGGGACATTTATGAGCAGTTCTTC CASSQRDIYEQFF
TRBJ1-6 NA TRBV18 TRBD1 TGTGCCAGCTCACCAACAGGGGATAATTCACCCCTCCACTTT CASSPTGDNSPLHF
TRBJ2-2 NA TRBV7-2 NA TGTGCCAGCAGCTTAGGGCGGAGTCCCAACACCGGGGAGCTGTTTTTT CASSLGRSPNTGELFF
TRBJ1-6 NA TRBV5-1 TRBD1 TGCGCCAGCAGCTGGGACAGGGGAAATTCACCCCTCCACTTT CASSWDRGNSPLHF
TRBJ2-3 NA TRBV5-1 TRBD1 TGCGCCAGCACTTTACAGGGGTCAGATACGCAGTATTTT CASTLQGSDTQYF
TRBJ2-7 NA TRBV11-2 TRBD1 TGTGCCAGCAGCTTAGAGACAGGGTGGCCCTACGAGCAGTACTTC CASSLETGWPYEQYF
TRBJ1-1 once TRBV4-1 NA TGCGCCAGCAGCCAAGGACAAGAAGCTTTCTTT CASSQGQEAFF
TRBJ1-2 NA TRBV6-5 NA TGTGCCAGCAGTTACTCGGTTACGGGTAACTATGGCTACACCTTC CASSYSVTGNYGYTF